The clone carrying this T cell receptor (beta chain) was seen repeatedly, ten times or more. What it binds is unknown. This sample was included in a study of T cells in Graves' hyperthyroidism and ophthalmopathy. Overall study findings and caveats: With a median lead of about six months before onset, the model predicted ophthalmopathy. Researchers report that a 13 V-J model separated ophthalmopathy from stable hyperthyroidism.

RNA transcripts yielded amplified TCR beta CDR3 regions. The TCR CDR3 first-round RT-PCR relied on the HTBI primer set. TCRdb itself ran the multiplex PCR reads through MiXCR, one entry per CDR3 protein. The repertoire includes some 600,000 distinct CDR3 sequences, around 14% of them detected once, and about 5.8% sits in the top ten. The germline V gene encodes CDR1 MNHEY and CDR2 SMNVEV (reference sequence). CDR3 length: 14 residues. Trimming removed 6 bases from V and 1 base from J, with 11 bases in between. The V gene is TRBV27, the J gene TRBJ2-3; TRBD2 is a possible D gene (6 bases). Sequencing was carried out using blood. The receptor's source is a woman under 40 with Graves' hyperthyroidism that later progressed to Graves' ophthalmopathy. The CDR3 is CASRPGLGTDTQYF. CDR3 sequence (DNA): TGTGCCAGCAGGCCGGGACTCGGCACAGATACGCAGTATTTT.